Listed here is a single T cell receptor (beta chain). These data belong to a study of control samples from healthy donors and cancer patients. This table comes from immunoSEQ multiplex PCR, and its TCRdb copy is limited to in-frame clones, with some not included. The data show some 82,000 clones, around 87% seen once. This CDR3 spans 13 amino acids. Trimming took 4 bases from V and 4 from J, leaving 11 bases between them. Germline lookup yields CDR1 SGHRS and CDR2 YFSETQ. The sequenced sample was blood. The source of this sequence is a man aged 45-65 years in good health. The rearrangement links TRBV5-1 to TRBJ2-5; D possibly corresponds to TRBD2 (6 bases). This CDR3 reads CASSIDGGETQYF. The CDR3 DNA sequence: TGCGCCAGCAGCATTGACGGGGGAGAGACCCAGTACTTC.